This TCR beta chain was profiled in a study of type 1 and type 2 diabetes patients (dated by TCRdb to the mid-2010s). Notes on the research overall: Some 10 type 1 diabetes patients, a few type 2 diabetes patients and roughly six nondiabetic controls were recruited in China to form the cohort. Throughout the study, CD4 or CD8 MicroBeads on MACS columns were used to positively select CD4+ and CD8+ T cells from PBMCs. Altogether, fewer than 20,000,000 paired-end reads were produced across the whole study. The study used high-throughput sequencing to profile TCRbeta repertoires and compare individuals with type 1 diabetes, type 2 diabetes and no diabetes. Type 2 diabetes patients were used as a disease comparison group for the type 1 diabetes patients. When approximately 22-cycle amplification was compared with approximately 25-cycle amplification, V gene usage looked similar, suggesting that primer efficiencies were similar and PCR bias was random. Sequencing of the TCRbeta libraries was paired-end and was performed on Illumina HiSeq 2000 or MiSeq instruments.

Sequencing took place on an Illumina MiSeq. TCRbeta CDR3 amplification used genomic DNA from the sorted T cell subsets as template. Multiplex PCR with 30 forward and 13 reverse primers amplified the TCRbeta CDR3 region. PCR products were purified with AMPure XP beads, then indices and adaptors were added in a second approximately 25-cycle PCR. Before sequencing, libraries were gel-purified with the QIAquick Gel Extraction Kit. Per the source publication's procedure: Paired-end reads were merged using FLASH and were aligned with IgBLAST to IMGT V, D and J germline references. After reads whose alignment identity to germline references fell below 70% were discarded, more than 9,500,000 reads remained study-wide. CDR3 boundaries, reading frame and productivity were assigned following IMGT definitions. Highly-expanded clones were defined as clones making up 1% or more of reads, and normalized Shannon entropy was used to measure diversity. Unpaired two-tailed t-tests were used to test group differences in Shannon entropy. The public reads were reprocessed in TCRdb via fastp at Q25 and MiXCR, keeping in-frame beta chains. Rows with a matching CDR3 protein are joined into one entry that keeps the most common DNA and genes. The V and J calls and clone size come from TCRdb's table, not from the authors' own analysis. Present in this sample are 250,000 or so distinct CDR3 sequences, more than 40% of which were seen just once. Jointly, the top ten make up roughly 15% of the sample.

Every diabetic patient fulfilled standard classification criteria for type 1 or type 2 diabetes, and glucose and C-peptide were measured using WHO-recommended methods. Donors with other autoimmune diseases or infections within the previous four weeks were excluded from participation. Approximately 10 milliliters of peripheral blood were collected from each participant. LymphoPrep density separation was used to isolate PBMCs. Clipping removes 6 bases from V and 4 bases from J, with 8 as the unmatched junction base count. The germline V gene provides CDR1 SGHTA and CDR2 FQGNSA. From cysteine to phenylalanine, the CDR3 is 15 amino acids long. The CDR3 DNA has 45 bases and is translated from base 1. As concerns this clonotype: What antigen it recognizes has not been identified. No base quality values were provided; no much bigger clone lies one nucleotide off.

The study at large found these results: Type 2 diabetes patients had few highly-expanded CD4+ clones (median one), and those clones made up a median around 4% of reads. Study groups were not matched for age and gender, which possibly biased interpretation. Because only a limited number of T2D and control samples were sequenced, some T1D-only HECs might also be present in more T2D or control samples. Type 2 diabetes and control samples had highly correlated V and J gene usage patterns, with the correlation between samples averaging roughly 0.97. High diversity was shown by type 2 diabetes repertoires, and the diversity was significantly greater than that of type 1 diabetes repertoires in both CD4+ and CD8+ T cells.

The rearranged segments are TRBV7-2 and TRBJ2-7; 11 junctional bases match TRBD1. The sequencing sample was made of peripheral blood mononuclear cells (PBMCs). This TCR was recovered from a man aged 18-30 years with type 2 diabetes. The nucleotide sequence reads TGTGCCAGCAGAAACCGGGACAGGGGGTATTACGAGCAGTACTTC. Translation gives CASRNRDRGYYEQYF.